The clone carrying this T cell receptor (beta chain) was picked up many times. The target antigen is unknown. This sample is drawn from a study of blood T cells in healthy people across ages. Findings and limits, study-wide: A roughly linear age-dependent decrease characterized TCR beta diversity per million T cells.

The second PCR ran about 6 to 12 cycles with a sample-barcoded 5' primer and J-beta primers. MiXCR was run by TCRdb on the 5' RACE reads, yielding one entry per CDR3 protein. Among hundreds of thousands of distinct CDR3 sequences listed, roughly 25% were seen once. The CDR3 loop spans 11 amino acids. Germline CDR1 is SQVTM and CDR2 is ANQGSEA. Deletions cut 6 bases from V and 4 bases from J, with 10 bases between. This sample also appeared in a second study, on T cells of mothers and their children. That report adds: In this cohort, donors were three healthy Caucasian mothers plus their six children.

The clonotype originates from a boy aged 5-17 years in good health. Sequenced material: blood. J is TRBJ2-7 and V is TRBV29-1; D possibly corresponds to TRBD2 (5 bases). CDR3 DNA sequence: TGCAGCGTCGCAACTAGTTACGAGCAGTACTTC. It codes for CSVATSYEQYF.